These 10 T cell receptor beta chains originate from one sample sequenced in a study of blood T cell repertoires in COVID-19 (dated by TCRdb to 2018 to 2020). Libraries were made using the immunoSEQ multiplex PCR assay. TCRdb's version of the immuneACCESS table is confined to in-frame rearrangements and falls short of the full clone set. An unresolved V gene accounts for under half of the shortfall where checked; the remainder is of unknown origin. This sample gives nearly 40,000 clones in total; 75% to 90% of them show up just once. The top ten clones comprise more than 14% of the sample. Specimen: peripheral blood. The receptors originated from a man between 45 and 60 years old with active or convalescent COVID-19.

The chain recombines TRBV11-2 with TRBJ1-1; TRBD1 agrees at 9 bases. The CDR3 loop spans 17 amino acids. Losses at the gene ends were 3 bases for V and 0 bases for J; bases not matched to a gene: 8. Germline V gene sequence: CDR1 SGHAT, CDR2 FQNNGV. The CDR3 DNA reads TGTGCCAGCAGCTTGGTACAGGGGGCCCTAATGAACACTGAAGCTTTCTTT. Translating gives CASSLVQGALMNTEAFF.

V gene TRBV3-1 (or the pseudogene TRBV3-2) combines with J gene TRBJ1-1, with a tentative D call TRBD1 (6 bases). The germline CDR1 and CDR2 sequences are LGHDT and YNNKEL (reference sequence). This CDR3 contains 14 residues. The V gene lost 0 bases and the J gene lost 4 bases, with 9 bases spanning the gap. CDR3 coding DNA: TGTGCCAGCAGCCAAGACAGGGGTGGCACTGAAGCTTTCTTT. It translates to CASSQDRGGTEAFF.

This chain joins TRBV5-7 and TRBJ1-6, with TRBD1 identical over 9 bases. TRBV5-7 falls under the ORF class, with uncertain function. The CDR3 is made up of 15 amino acids. Trimming removed 5 bases from V and 5 bases from J; junction bases left unmatched: 5. DNA of the CDR3: TGTGCCAGCAGTCGACAGGGGGGGGATAATTCACCCCTCCACTTT. Translated, it gives CASSRQGGDNSPLHF.

The CDR3 coding sequence is TGTGCCAGCAGTTCAGGGGACTCTGGAAACACCATATATTTT. This translates into CASSSGDSGNTIYF. V gene TRBV27 combines with J gene TRBJ1-3; D may be TRBD1 (6 bases). The CDR3 extends over 14 amino acids. The V and J ends lost 4 bases and 0 bases respectively, with 7 bases between them. Germline CDR1 is MNHEY and CDR2 is SMNVEV (reference sequence).

The chain combines TRBV21-1 with TRBJ2-7; no check of the table's D call, TRBD2, against the DNA was made. TRBV21-1 is designated a pseudogene. The CDR3 runs 15 residues. As DNA, the CDR3 is TGTGCCAGCAGCAAGCAGAGAGCGGGACTTTACGAGCAGTACTTC. The encoded protein is CASSKQRAGLYEQYF.

This clone was observed a single time. The rearrangement uses TRBV9 and TRBJ1-4; 9 nucleotides line up with TRBD1. This CDR3 contains 15 residues. Germline CDR1 and CDR2: SGDLS and YYNGEE. The ends lost 4 bases at V and 12 bases at J; junction bases unmatched: 13. DNA for the CDR3: TGTGCCAGCAGCCCGTGGGACAGGGTGATGGCGGAACTGTTTTTT. This encodes CASSPWDRVMAELFF.

Here the CDR3 DNA reads TGTGCCAGCTCACCTGGACTAGCGGGGACCTCCTACGAGCAGTACTTC. The encoded protein is CASSPGLAGTSYEQYF. This chain links TRBV18 with TRBJ2-7; the match to TRBD2 covers 12 bases. Germline V gene sequence: CDR1 KGHSH, CDR2 LQKENI. V lost 3 bases, J lost 0 bases, and 3 bases stayed unmatched. The CDR3 runs 16 residues. The full variable domain, its missing parts supplied by reference TRBV18 and TRBJ2-7, is NAGVMQNPRHLVRRRGQEARLRCSPMKGHSHVYWYRQLPEEGLKFMVYLQKENIIDESGMPKERFSAEFPKEGPSILRIQQVVRGDSAAYFCASSPGLAGTSYEQYFGPGTRLTVT.

This chain connects TRBV12-2 to TRBJ1-3; the table's D call, TRBD1, was not checked against the DNA. TRBV12-2 is a recognized pseudogene. The CDR3 is made up of 16 amino acids. CDR3 in amino acids: CASRSLRTAGGNTIYF. The CDR3 bases are TGTGCAAGTCGCTCCCTTAGGACAGCAGGAGGAAACACCATATATTTT.

Only one count was recorded for this clone. The V and J genes are TRBV6-5 and TRBJ1-5, with 7 bases identical to TRBD1. This CDR3 is built from 15 residues. Germline CDR1 and CDR2: MNHEY and SVGAGI. With 6 bases clipped from V and 2 bases from J, the junction kept 7 bases outside the gene matches. The CDR3 spells CASRGDRVGNQPQHF. In DNA, the CDR3 is TGTGCCAGCAGGGGAGACAGGGTCGGCAATCAGCCCCAGCATTTT.

The chain couples TRBV28 to TRBJ2-1; TRBD1 might be the D (5 bases). V gave up 6 bases and J gave up 7 bases, with 19 bases separating them. The CDR3 extends over 15 amino acids. Per germline, CDR1 MDHEN and CDR2 SYDVKM. CDR3 protein: CASRRQKALLNEQFF. As DNA, the CDR3 is TGTGCCAGCAGAAGACAGAAGGCCCTCCTGAATGAGCAGTTCTTC.